The clone carrying this TCR beta chain was observed a few times. The sample is drawn from a study of blood T cell repertoires in COVID-19. The wider study: Sites across the United States, Italy and Spain contributed samples from acute and convalescent COVID-19.

In the authors' methods: For nucleated cells, counts were estimated from reference gene primer amplification. TCRdb's copy holds only in-frame clones and misses some; the assay was immunoSEQ multiplex PCR. V and J calls plus clone size are reproduced from that table; the DNA served to infer D and trimming. The table lists 95,000 to 130,000 clones, around nine tenths of them singletons, with less than 2% in the top ten. This sequence was found in a human donor with active COVID-19. The donor label of this sample is uncertain. The specimen sequenced was peripheral blood.

CDR3 nucleotides: TGTGCCAGCAGCGCCGAGTATTCCGGGGAGCTGTTTTTT. Amino acid sequence: CASSAEYSGELFF. V gene TRBV7-3 combines with J gene TRBJ2-2, with unresolved D. This CDR3 comprises 13 residues. From germline, CDR1 is SGHTA and CDR2 FQGTGA. The V gene lost 5 bases and the J gene lost 6 bases, with 10 bases spanning the gap.